The 27 T cell receptor beta chains presented below share a single source sample, sequenced in a study of CD8 T cells in Susac syndrome. With random hexamers, reverse transcription was performed on about 0.5 to 1 ug of RNA. TCRdb re-called the immunoSEQ multiplex PCR reads through MiXCR, storing one row per CDR3 protein. The table shows 150,000 to 200,000 distinct CDR3 sequences, with about 95% occurring only once. The sample was CD8+ T cells from PBMCs. These receptor sequences come from a human donor with Susac syndrome.

The chain is built from TRBV3-1 and TRBJ2-7; D remains ambiguous. The CDR3 spans 15 residues. V lost 4 bases and J lost 7, with 20 bases in between. Germline V gene data show CDR1 as LGHDT and CDR2 as YNNKEL (reference sequence). The CDR3 DNA reads as TGTGCCAGCAGCCGTACCGAAATAGCAGGTGAAGAGCAGTACTTC. Translated, it gives CASSRTEIAGEEQYF.

The chain employs TRBV3-1 and TRBJ2-1; TRBD2 is a possible D gene (5 bases). The CDR3 contains 14 residues. Germline CDR1 is LGHDT and CDR2 is YNNKEL (reference sequence). V was shortened by 1 base and J by 8 bases, with 12 bases between the two germline ends. This CDR3 reads CASSQVGIGDEQFF. The CDR3 DNA reads TGTGCCAGCAGCCAAGTCGGGATCGGGGATGAGCAGTTCTTC.

The rearrangement uses TRBV7-8 and TRBJ2-7; TRBD2 is a possible D gene (5 bases). Germline CDR1 SGHVS, CDR2 FQNEAQ. The CDR3 extends over 18 amino acids. The germline V and J ends were trimmed by 5 bases and 0 bases, with 23 bases remaining between them. This CDR3 is CASSHGMSTWQVSYEQYF. As DNA, the CDR3 is TGTGCCAGCAGCCACGGGATGTCTACCTGGCAGGTCTCCTACGAGCAGTACTTC.

The chain combines TRBV3-1 with TRBJ2-7; possible D gene TRBD2, 7 bases. This CDR3 has 15 residues. Germline CDR1 is LGHDT and CDR2 is YNNKEL (reference sequence). Trimming removed 0 bases at V and 4 bases at J, with 13 bases between. The CDR3 DNA follows: TGTGCCAGCAGCCAAGATTGGGGGGGCTCATACGAGCAGTACTTC. Amino acids: CASSQDWGGSYEQYF.

The CDR3 DNA follows: TGTGCCAGCAGCTCCATGACTGGCTATGGCTACACCTTC. This codes for CASSSMTGYGYTF. V is TRBV13 and J is TRBJ1-2; D ambiguous. The length of the CDR3 is 13 residues. Trimming removed 4 bases at V and 4 bases at J, with 10 bases between. In germline, CDR1 is PRHDT, CDR2 FYEKMQ (reference sequence).

In this sample, this clonotype turned up once. This chain links TRBV12-3 or TRBV12-4 with TRBJ2-2; no clear D. CDR3 length: 11 residues. V was clipped by 5 bases and J by 8 bases, with 6 bases between them. CDR3 amino acids: CASSKEGELFF. CDR3 nucleotides: TGTGCCAGCAGTAAGGAAGGGGAGCTGTTTTTT.

This chain uses TRBV10-2 with TRBJ2-7, with D hard to call. The CDR3 contains 11 residues. V was shortened by 4 bases and J by 6 bases, with 7 bases between the two germline ends. The V gene's germline CDR1 is WSHSY and CDR2 SAAADI. CDR3 residues: CASSVPGEQYF. In DNA, the CDR3 is TGCGCCAGCAGTGTCCCCGGCGAGCAGTACTTC.

The chain employs TRBV20-1 and TRBJ1-3, with 8 positions matching TRBD1. Germline CDR1 is DFQATT and CDR2 is SNEGSKA (reference sequence). Unmatched junction bases numbered 5, after V lost 3 bases and J lost 1 base. This CDR3 has 15 residues. CDR3 coding DNA: TGCAGTGCTAGTGGCGGACAGGGATCTGGAAACACCATATATTTT. The encoded protein is CSASGGQGSGNTIYF.

DNA for the CDR3: TGTGCCAGTAGTCCCGCGGGTGGGGATGGATTGTACGAGCAGTACTTC. Amino acids: CASSPAGGDGLYEQYF. V and J are TRBV19 and TRBJ2-7, with a tentative D call TRBD2 (5 bases). Trimming pared 5 bases from V and 4 bases from J, leaving 21 bases between. Per germline, CDR1 LNHDA and CDR2 SQIVND (reference sequence). The CDR3 length is 16 residues.

J is TRBJ2-7 and V is TRBV27, with a possible D match to TRBD1 (6 bases). The CDR3 is 15 residues long. The V gene lost 6 bases and the J gene lost 4 bases, with 19 bases spanning the gap. Germline CDR1 reads MNHEY; CDR2 reads SMNVEV (reference sequence). CDR3 nucleotide sequence: TGTGCCAGCAGCCCAAGGGACACCAGCGCGTACGAGCAGTACTTC. Its protein product is CASSPRDTSAYEQYF.

The chain links TRBV7-6 to TRBJ1-1, with D uncertain. V dropped 2 bases and J dropped 5 bases, with 12 bases sitting between them. The germline V gene encodes CDR1 SGHVS and CDR2 FNYEAQ. CDR3 size: 14 residues. DNA for the CDR3: TGTGCCAGCAGCTTACAAGGAGATGGAACTGAAGCTTTCTTT. Protein sequence: CASSLQGDGTEAFF.

The V and J genes are TRBV5-6 and TRBJ1-4; D ambiguous. The CDR3 loop spans 15 amino acids. Trimming pared 2 bases from V and 3 bases from J, leaving 11 bases between. Germline assignment: CDR1 SGHDT and CDR2 YYEEEE. The CDR3 loop reads CASSLGRASNEKLFF. As DNA, the CDR3 is TGTGCCAGCAGCTTAGGACGGGCATCTAATGAAAAACTGTTTTTT.

The chain combines TRBV7-8 with TRBJ2-3; D not resolved. V lost 5 bases to trimming and J lost 0 bases, with 9 bases between them. This CDR3 region has 14 residues. The germline V gene encodes CDR1 SGHVS and CDR2 FQNEAQ. CDR3: CASSRLISTDTQYF. In nucleotides, the CDR3 is TGTGCCAGCAGCCGCCTCATAAGCACAGATACGCAGTATTTT.

The chain combines TRBV29-1 with TRBJ2-3; 9 nucleotides align to TRBD2. The length of the CDR3 is 13 residues. Trimming removed 5 bases from V and 1 base from J; junction bases left unmatched: 1. Germline assignment: CDR1 SQVTM and CDR2 ANQGSEA. In DNA, the CDR3 is TGCAGCGTTCGGACTAGCGGCACAGATACGCAGTATTTT. Its protein is CSVRTSGTDTQYF.

The table lists this clonotype with a count of one. This chain joins TRBV29-1 and TRBJ1-1; no firm D call. The CDR3 has 11 residues. Trimming shortened V by 5 bases and J by 4 bases, and 8 bases separated the two germline ends. Per germline, CDR1 SQVTM and CDR2 ANQGSEA. The DNA of the CDR3 is TGCAGCGTTATCCTTGGCACTGAAGCTTTCTTT. Translated, it gives CSVILGTEAFF.

The chain couples TRBV2 to TRBJ2-3, with 8 positions matching TRBD1. Germline CDR1 and CDR2: SNHLY and FYNNEI. V trimming: 8 bases; J trimming: 2 bases; junction bases outside the gene matches: 9. This CDR3 spans 15 amino acids. CDR3 sequence reads: CASPGTGPNTDTQYF. The CDR3 DNA reads TGTGCCAGCCCCGGGACAGGACCTAACACAGATACGCAGTATTTT.

This clonotype occurred once. The chain couples TRBV27 to TRBJ2-3; 8 bases align to TRBD2. V was pared by 2 bases and J by 4 bases, with 8 bases of the junction left unmatched. Germline loops: CDR1 MNHEY, CDR2 SMNVEV (reference sequence). There are 16 residues in the CDR3. The DNA for the CDR3 is TGTGCCAGCAGTTTAAAGAGCGGGGGATCCTCAGATACGCAGTATTTT. Amino acid sequence: CASSLKSGGSSDTQYF.

For this clonotype: The junction does not match germline at one end; this may be a read error. The gene calls are TRBV29-1 and TRBJ2-5; D is unclear. This CDR3 has 15 residues. CDR1 is SQVTM and CDR2 is ANQGSEA in the germline V gene. CDR3 residues: CSVRTGQRAQEIQYF. In DNA form, the CDR3 reads TGCAGCGTACGGACGGGTCAAAGAGCCCAAGAGATCCAGTACTTC.

The chain carries TRBV5-1 and TRBJ1-2; 7 bases agree with TRBD1. The CDR3 is 15 amino acids. The germline V gene has CDR1 SGHRS and CDR2 YFSETQ. With 4 bases clipped from V and 6 bases from J, the junction kept 12 bases outside the gene matches. Written as DNA, the CDR3 is TGCGCCAGCAGCCACCTCTATGGACAGGTGGATGGCTACACCTTC. Translation: CASSHLYGQVDGYTF.

This clonotype was recorded only once. This chain links TRBV7-2 with TRBJ2-1; 7 bases are a match to TRBD2. J lost 0 bases, V lost 6 bases, and 5 bases had no gene match. Germline V gene lookup returns CDR1 SGHTA and CDR2 FQGNSA. The CDR3 is 15 amino acids. As DNA, the CDR3 is TGTGCCAGCAGTCGGGGGGTCAGCTCCTACAATGAGCAGTTCTTC. It specifies CASSRGVSSYNEQFF.

The chain couples TRBV29-1 to TRBJ2-7, with D perhaps matching TRBD1 or TRBD2 (5 bases each). With 0 bases removed from V and 2 bases from J, the gap between germline ends came to 17 bases. CDR3 length: 16 amino acids. Germline assignment: CDR1 SQVTM and CDR2 ANQGSEA. The chain's CDR3 is CSVEETGRLGAYEQYF. The CDR3 DNA follows: TGCAGCGTTGAAGAAACGGGGCGTTTGGGGGCCTACGAGCAGTACTTC.

The chain recombines TRBV5-1 with TRBJ2-7, with D tentatively TRBD2 (5 bases). The CDR3 consists of 14 residues. V was clipped by 0 bases and J by 3 bases, with 10 bases between them. The germline gives CDR1 SGHRS, CDR2 YFSETQ. The DNA for the CDR3 is TGCGCCAGCAGCTTGGCCTCGAGGGACTACGAGCAGTACTTC. Translation gives CASSLASRDYEQYF.

CDR3 sequence (DNA): TGCAGTGCTAGACCCCGGGGGGGCCCCTCCGGGGAGCTGTTTTTT. Its translation is CSARPRGGPSGELFF. The V and J genes are TRBV20-1 and TRBJ2-2; TRBD2 matches at 8 bases. This CDR3 spans 15 amino acids. V trimming: 2 bases; J trimming: 6 bases; junction bases outside the gene matches: 8. Germline V gene sequence: CDR1 DFQATT, CDR2 SNEGSKA (reference sequence).

V and J are TRBV4-1 and TRBJ2-7; 10 nucleotides line up with TRBD1. Unmatched junction bases numbered 7, after V lost 5 bases and J lost 6 bases. CDR1 is MGHRA, CDR2 YSYEKL, per germline. This CDR3 is built from 14 residues. The CDR3 region has the DNA TGCGCCAGCAGCAAAGGGACAGGGGACCTCGAGCAGTACTTC. Amino acids: CASSKGTGDLEQYF.

The count of this clonotype is one. The rearrangement links TRBV6-5 to TRBJ1-5; 8 bases agree with TRBD1. The CDR3 extends over 14 amino acids. V shed 6 bases and J 7 bases; nucleotides not matched to a gene: 8. Germline V gene data show CDR1 as MNHEY and CDR2 as SVGAGI. The CDR3 DNA follows: TGTGCCAGCAGCCAGGGGCAGGGGGCCCAGCCCCAGCATTTT. Translation: CASSQGQGAQPQHF.

The J gene is TRBJ1-2, the V gene TRBV28; tentative D call: TRBD1 (5 bases). The length of the CDR3 is 12 residues. Trimming took 7 bases from V and 3 from J, leaving 9 bases between them. Germline loops: CDR1 MDHEN, CDR2 SYDVKM. CDR3 nucleotide sequence: TGTGCCAGCACCCCGGGGGACTATGGCTACACCTTC. It encodes CASTPGDYGYTF.

V gene TRBV5-6 combines with J gene TRBJ1-4; D is ambiguous. Trimming pared 0 bases from V and 8 bases from J, leaving 5 bases between. The CDR3 covers 12 residues. Germline V gives CDR1 SGHDT, CDR2 YYEEEE. CDR3 amino acids: CASSLGKEKLFF. CDR3 sequence (DNA): TGTGCCAGCAGCTTGGGGAAGGAAAAACTGTTTTTT.